A selection of T cell receptor beta chains follows, all from one sample in a study of blood T cells in healthy people across ages. From the 5' RACE reads, TCRdb called clonotypes with MiXCR, one entry per CDR3 protein. The repertoire has some 890,000 distinct CDR3 sequences, about 27% of them found once; the top ten carry roughly 10%. The sample was also linked to a second study, of T cells of mothers and their children.

Sequenced: blood. Receptors originate from a middle-aged woman in good health. Both conserved end residues are part of each CDR3. D genes are given only for firm matches. Some rows mark clone size as missing; the rest say once, few, many or name a class of expanded clone.

J | size | D | length | V | DNA | CDR3
TRBJ2-4 | many | . | 13 | TRBV15 | TGTGCCACCAGCATAGATGGGGGAGACATTCAGTACTTC | CATSIDGGDIQYF
TRBJ2-2 | . | TRBD1 | 23 | TRBV6-1 | TGTGCCAGCAGTGAAGCTCTTATACGGATACCGGGACAGGGGGCCACGAACACCGGGGAGCTGTTTTTT | CASSEALIRIPGQGATNTGELFF
TRBJ1-3 | . | . | 18 | TRBV9 | TGTGCCAGCAGCGTAGTCCCTGGACTGTCGAGCTCTGGAAACACCATATATTTT | CASSVVPGLSSSGNTIYF
TRBJ2-7 | . | . | 14 | TRBV5-4 | TGTGCCAGCAGCTCACCAGGGAGGCGGTACGAGCAGTACTTC | CASSSPGRRYEQYF
TRBJ2-2 | many | TRBD1 | 16 | TRBV24-1 | TGTGCCACCAGTGATTGGGTGACAGGGTCGAGCGGGGAGCTGTTTTTT | CATSDWVTGSSGELFF
TRBJ1-4 | few | . | 16 | TRBV4-3 | TGCGCCAGCAGCCAAAACACAGGGACAACTAATGAAAAACTGTTTTTT | CASSQNTGTTNEKLFF
TRBJ1-1 | . | . | 15 | TRBV18 | TGTGCCAGCTCACCTCAAGGCGTAAGGGGCACTGAAGCTTTCTTT | CASSPQGVRGTEAFF
TRBJ2-7 | many | TRBD2 | 14 | TRBV12-3/TRBV12-4 | TGTGCCAGCAGTTTGGGGCTAGCGGTTCAAGAGCAGTACTTC | CASSLGLAVQEQYF
TRBJ1-1 | few | . | 13 | TRBV20-1 | TGCAGTGTGGACAGCCCGATGAACACTGAAGCTTTCTTT | CSVDSPMNTEAFF
TRBJ2-6 | . | TRBD1 | 15 | TRBV7-6 | TGTGCCAGCAGTCAAGGGGGCTGGGGGGCCAACGTCCTGACTTTC | CASSQGGWGANVLTF
TRBJ2-5 | many | TRBD2 | 17 | TRBV4-1 | TGCGCCAGCAGCCAAGATCGGGTGGTCGGGGGGGCAGAGACCCAGTACTTC | CASSQDRVVGGAETQYF
TRBJ2-4 | many | TRBD1 | 13 | TRBV7-2 | TGTGCCAGCAGCCGGGACAGCAAAAACATTCAGTACTTC | CASSRDSKNIQYF
TRBJ2-7 | . | . | 12 | TRBV2 | TGTGCCGGCAGTGGGACCGCCTACGAGCAGTACTTC | CAGSGTAYEQYF
TRBJ2-7 | . | TRBD1 | 11 | TRBV28 | TGTGCCAGCAGAACGGGACAGTTGGCGTACTTC | CASRTGQLAYF
TRBJ1-6 | few | TRBD1 | 14 | TRBV10-3 | TGTGCCATCAAGTTAGACAGGGGAGTTTCACCCCTCCACTTT | CAIKLDRGVSPLHF
TRBJ2-1 | . | . | 12 | TRBV6-1 | TGTGCCAGCAGTGAAGTTCACAATGAGCAGTTCTTC | CASSEVHNEQFF
TRBJ2-7 | many | TRBD1 | 13 | TRBV5-1 | TGCGCCAGCAGCCGGGGACAGGCCTACGAGCAGTACTTC | CASSRGQAYEQYF
TRBJ2-1 | many | TRBD2 | 16 | TRBV4-1 | TGCGCCAGCAGCCAAGGGGTAGCGGGGGTTATAAATGAGCAGTTCTTC | CASSQGVAGVINEQFF
TRBJ1-4 | few | . | 16 | TRBV4-1 | TGCGCCAGCAGCCAAGATGAGAACAGCATAAATGAAAAACTGTTTTTT | CASSQDENSINEKLFF
TRBJ1-2 | few | . | 13 | TRBV5-5 | TGTGCCAGCAGCCCTACTCCACCCCATGGCTACACCTTC | CASSPTPPHGYTF
TRBJ2-7 | few | TRBD2 | 14 | TRBV19 | TGTGCCAGTAGTGGGACTAGCGGGATATACGAGCAGTACTTC | CASSGTSGIYEQYF
TRBJ2-3 | few | TRBD2 | 16 | TRBV10-3 | TGTGCCATCAGTGGGCCAGCGGGGGGGCAAGAAGATACGCAGTATTTT | CAISGPAGGQEDTQYF
TRBJ2-4 | . | . | 16 | TRBV20-1 | TGCAGTGCTCGAGGCAATAGAGACTGGAACAAAAACATTCAGTACTTC | CSARGNRDWNKNIQYF
TRBJ1-6 | . | TRBD1 | 15 | TRBV12-3/TRBV12-4 | TGTGCCAGCAGTTTAGACAGGGGTGGTCGTTCACCCCTCCACTTT | CASSLDRGGRSPLHF
TRBJ1-2 | few | TRBD1 | 14 | TRBV12-3/TRBV12-4 | TGTGCCAGCAGTTGGGACAGAACTAACTATGGCTACACCTTC | CASSWDRTNYGYTF
TRBJ2-7 | . | TRBD1 | 13 | TRBV28 | TGTGCCAGCAGAACCCAGGGGGCGGGCGAGCAGTACTTC | CASRTQGAGEQYF
TRBJ1-1 | . | . | 15 | TRBV20-1 | TGCAGTGCTAGGTTTACGTTTGGGGGGAACACTGAAGCTTTCTTT | CSARFTFGGNTEAFF
TRBJ2-7 | . | TRBD2 | 21 | TRBV14 | TGTGCCAGCAGCCCCAGCAAGGGACTAGCGGGAGGCCAGAGCTCCTACAATGAGCAGTACTTC | CASSPSKGLAGGQSSYNEQYF
TRBJ1-1 | . | . | 17 | TRBV4-1 | TGCGCCAGCAGTAGCAGGGGAGGGATGGCGTTGAGCACTGAAGCTTTCTTT | CASSSRGGMALSTEAFF
TRBJ1-5 | . | TRBD1 | 14 | TRBV29-1 | TGCAGCGTGGTTACAGGGGATAGCAATCAGCCCCAGCATTTT | CSVVTGDSNQPQHF
TRBJ1-2 | few | . | 17 | TRBV25-1 | TGTGCCAGCAGTGAATTGGGGCGGGGGGAGACGAGCTATGGCTACACCTTC | CASSELGRGETSYGYTF
TRBJ2-5 | many | . | 14 | TRBV12-3/TRBV12-4 | TGTGCCAGCAGTCCGCCAGGGGTTAGAGAGACCCAGTACTTC | CASSPPGVRETQYF
TRBJ1-2 | . | . | 14 | TRBV20-1 | TGCAGTGCTAGAGACGCAGTCCGGAACTATGGCTACACCTTC | CSARDAVRNYGYTF
TRBJ1-5 | . | . | 15 | TRBV4-1 | TGCGCCAGCAGCCTTTCGGACCGCCCCAATCAGCCCCAGCATTTT | CASSLSDRPNQPQHF
TRBJ2-3 | . | TRBD2 | 17 | TRBV27 | TGTGCCAGCAGTATCAGACTAGCGGGAGAGTTAACAGATACGCAGTATTTT | CASSIRLAGELTDTQYF
TRBJ1-4 | . | . | 17 | TRBV11-2 | TGTGCCAGCAGCTTACCACGGGGGGATACAAACGGGGAAAAACTGTTTTTT | CASSLPRGDTNGEKLFF
TRBJ1-2 | . | TRBD1 | 14 | TRBV9 | TGTGCCAGCAGCGTAGTGACAGGGGTCTATGGCTACACCTTC | CASSVVTGVYGYTF
TRBJ1-5 | . | . | 14 | TRBV7-6 | TGTGCCAGCAGCTTAAACGGGGGGTCGGCGATCCAGCATTTT | CASSLNGGSAIQHF
TRBJ2-7 | many | TRBD2 | 16 | TRBV4-1 | TGCGCCAGCAGCCAAGAATTAGCGGGGCTAGCCTACGAGCAGTACTTC | CASSQELAGLAYEQYF
TRBJ1-5 | . | . | 15 | TRBV7-2 | TGTGCCAGCAGACCCACAGGTTCTAGCAATCAGCCCCAGCATTTT | CASRPTGSSNQPQHF
TRBJ1-2 | . | . | 14 | TRBV28 | TGTGCCAGCAGCCCGGGTCAGGGGTGCTATGGCTACACCTTC | CASSPGQGCYGYTF
TRBJ1-1 | . | . | 15 | TRBV5-5 | TGTGCCAGCAGTGGAGCAGGACAGCTCAACACTGAAGCTTTCTTT | CASSGAGQLNTEAFF
TRBJ1-5 | few | . | 12 | TRBV20-1 | TGCAGTGCTTCGGACGGTAATCAGCCCCAGCATTTT | CSASDGNQPQHF
TRBJ1-1 | . | . | 15 | TRBV5-5 | TGTGCCGGCAGCGTACTCGCGGAGGCGAACACTGAAGCTTTCTTT | CAGSVLAEANTEAFF
TRBJ2-1 | . | TRBD1 | 15 | TRBV2 | TGTGCCAGCAGTTTACAGGGGGCAGGCGGAGAGACCCAGTTCTTC | CASSLQGAGGETQFF